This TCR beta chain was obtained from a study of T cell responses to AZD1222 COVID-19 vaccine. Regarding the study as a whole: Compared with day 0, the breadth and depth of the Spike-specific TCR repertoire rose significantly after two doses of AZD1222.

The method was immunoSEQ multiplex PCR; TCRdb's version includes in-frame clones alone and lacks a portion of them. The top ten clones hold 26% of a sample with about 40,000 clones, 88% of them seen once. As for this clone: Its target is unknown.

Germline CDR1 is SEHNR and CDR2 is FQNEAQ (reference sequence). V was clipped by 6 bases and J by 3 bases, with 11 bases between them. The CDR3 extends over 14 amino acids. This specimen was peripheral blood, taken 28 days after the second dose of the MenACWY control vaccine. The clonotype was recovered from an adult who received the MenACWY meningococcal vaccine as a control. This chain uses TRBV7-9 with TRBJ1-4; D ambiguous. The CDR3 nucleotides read TGTGCCAGCAGTAAGACGTGGGCTAATGAAAAACTGTTTTTT. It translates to CASSKTWANEKLFF.